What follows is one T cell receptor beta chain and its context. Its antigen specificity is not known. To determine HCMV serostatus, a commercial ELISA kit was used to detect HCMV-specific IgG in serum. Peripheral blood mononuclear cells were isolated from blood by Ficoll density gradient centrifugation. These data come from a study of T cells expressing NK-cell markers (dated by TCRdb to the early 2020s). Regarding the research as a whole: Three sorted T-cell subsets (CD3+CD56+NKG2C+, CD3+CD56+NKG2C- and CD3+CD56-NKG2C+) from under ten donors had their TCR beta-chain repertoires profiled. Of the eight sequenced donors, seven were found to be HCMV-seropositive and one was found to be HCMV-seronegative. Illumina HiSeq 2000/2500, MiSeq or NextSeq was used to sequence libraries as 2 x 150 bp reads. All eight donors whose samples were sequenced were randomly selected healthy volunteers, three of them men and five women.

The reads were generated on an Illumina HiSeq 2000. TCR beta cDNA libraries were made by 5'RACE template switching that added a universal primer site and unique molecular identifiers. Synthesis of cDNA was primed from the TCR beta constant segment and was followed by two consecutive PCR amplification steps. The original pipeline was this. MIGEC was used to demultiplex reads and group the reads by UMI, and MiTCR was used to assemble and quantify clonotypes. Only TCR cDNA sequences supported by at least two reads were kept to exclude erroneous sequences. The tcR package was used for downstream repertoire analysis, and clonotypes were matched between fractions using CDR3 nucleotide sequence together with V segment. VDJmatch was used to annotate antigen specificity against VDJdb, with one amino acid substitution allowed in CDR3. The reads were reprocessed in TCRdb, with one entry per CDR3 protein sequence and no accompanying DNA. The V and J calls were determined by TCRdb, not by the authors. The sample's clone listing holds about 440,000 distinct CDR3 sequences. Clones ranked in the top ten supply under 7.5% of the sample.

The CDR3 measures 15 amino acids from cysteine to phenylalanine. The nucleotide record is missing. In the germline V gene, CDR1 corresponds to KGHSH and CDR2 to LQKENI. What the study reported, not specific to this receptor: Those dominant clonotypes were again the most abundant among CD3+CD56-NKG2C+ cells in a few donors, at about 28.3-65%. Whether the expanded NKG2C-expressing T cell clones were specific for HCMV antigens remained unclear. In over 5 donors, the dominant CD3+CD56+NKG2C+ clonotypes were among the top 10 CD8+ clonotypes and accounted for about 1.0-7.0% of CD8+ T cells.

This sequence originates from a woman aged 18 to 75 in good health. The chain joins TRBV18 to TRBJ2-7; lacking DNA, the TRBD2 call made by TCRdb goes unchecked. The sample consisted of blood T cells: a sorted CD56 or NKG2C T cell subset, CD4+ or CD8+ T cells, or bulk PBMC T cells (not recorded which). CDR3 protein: CASSAGSYSVYEQYF.